This TCR beta chain was sequenced during a study of shared clonotypes between healthy human individuals. Overall study: Donor composition was a couple of women and a few men, aged 18 to 49. CD8 memory received one plate per donor, CD8 naive two, CD4 memory three and CD4 naive three. Whole-study findings and limits: With four donors compared, around 5% of naive CD4 clonotypes were shared.

Sequencing was performed with immunoSEQ multiplex PCR; in TCRdb, only in-frame clones are kept and a portion is missing. This table holds some 1,900,000 clones, less than 95% found once. Naivety among CD8 cells was defined by CD45RO negativity and positive CCR7 selection, thereby excluding terminally differentiated effector memory CD45RA+ cells. This clone was seen only once. Its antigen remains unknown. CDR3 length: 14 amino acids. Trimming took 6 bases from V and 3 from J, leaving 15 bases between them. Germline CDR1 reads MNHEY; CDR2 reads SMNVEV (reference sequence). The chain recombines TRBV27 with TRBJ2-7; either TRBD1 or TRBD2 may fit D (5 bases each). This clonotype originated in a man aged 18 to 29 in good health. The specimen was naive CD8+ T cells sorted from blood. Here the CDR3 reads CASSQTGTVYEQYF. For the CDR3, the DNA is TGTGCCAGCAGCCAAACCGGGACGGTCTACGAGCAGTACTTC.